A selection of T cell receptor beta chains follows, all from one sample in a study of regulatory T cells in long-lasting Graves disease. TCRdb reprocessed the multiplex PCR reads with MiXCR, giving one entry per CDR3 protein. This sample has 410,000 or so distinct CDR3 sequences; just under 15% occur once, and the top ten carry around 17%. The sample was also reused in another study, on T cells in Graves' hyperthyroidism and ophthalmopathy.

The specimen comprised peripheral blood mononuclear cells (PBMCs), sampled at new diagnosis, from a patient treated with antithyroid drugs. The receptors stem from a woman aged 30 to 39 with Graves disease. CDR3s include the opening cysteine and the closing phenylalanine or tryptophan. D genes are given only for firm matches. Clone sizes are given selectively: once, few, many, or a class where the clone is expanded.

v_gene	d_gene	j_gene	abundance	len	CDR3nt	CDR3aa
TRBV14	.	TRBJ2-2	.	12	TGTGCCAGCAGCCAAGAGTCCGGGGAGCTGTTTTTT	CASSQESGELFF
TRBV4-1	.	TRBJ2-5	many	15	TGCGCCAGCAGCCAAGAAGAGGGAACCAAAGAGACCCAGTACTTC	CASSQEEGTKETQYF
TRBV7-9	TRBD2	TRBJ2-3	many	18	TGTGCCAGCAGCCGTTTTAGCGGGAGTCAAGTAAGCACAGATACGCAGTATTTT	CASSRFSGSQVSTDTQYF
TRBV6-4	.	TRBJ2-7	.	14	TGCGCCAGCAAGCAGGGGGGGTGGTCCTACGAGCAGTACTTC	CASKQGGWSYEQYF
TRBV18	TRBD2	TRBJ2-5	many	16	TGTGCCAGCTCACCTTTAGCGGGAGGCGTAGAGGAGACCCAGTACTTC	CASSPLAGGVEETQYF
TRBV3-1	TRBD2	TRBJ2-5	few	16	TGTGCCAGCAGCCATTTTGCGGGAGGGCCAGGGGAGACCCAGTACTTC	CASSHFAGGPGETQYF
TRBV7-7	.	TRBJ2-7	.	15	TGTGCTAGCAGCTTACCTCTCCCGCATACCTACGAGCGGTACTTC	CASSLPLPHTYERYF
TRBV18	TRBD2	TRBJ2-1	many	15	TGTGCCAGCAGCCCCGGACTAGCAGCCTACAATGAGCAGTTCTTC	CASSPGLAAYNEQFF
TRBV18	TRBD1	TRBJ1-4	.	15	TGTGCCAGCTCACCACCTGGGACAGGGGCACAAAAACTGTTTTTT	CASSPPGTGAQKLFF
TRBV27	TRBD2	TRBJ2-3	few	19	TGTGCCAGCAGTTCATTCCGGACTAGCGGGCTCCCCACCCATGTTACGCAGTATTTT	CASSSFRTSGLPTHVTQYF
TRBV29-1	TRBD1	TRBJ1-1	many	14	TGCAGCGTTGTTGGGGGAGCAGGGGGAGTAGGAGCTTTCTTT	CSVVGGAGGVGAFF
TRBV5-1	TRBD2	TRBJ2-5	many	20	TGCGCCAGCAGCTCGGCCAGGGAATGGACTAGCGGGACCAAACAAGAGACCCAGTACTTC	CASSSAREWTSGTKQETQYF
TRBV6-2/TRBV6-3	.	TRBJ2-2	.	15	TGTGCCAGCAGAAAACCGACAGGGAACACCGGGGAGCTGTTTTTT	CASRKPTGNTGELFF
TRBV20-1	TRBD2	TRBJ2-7	.	15	TGCAGTGCTAGTCGGGAGGGCAGGAGCTCCTACGAGCAGTACTTC	CSASREGRSSYEQYF
TRBV7-9	.	TRBJ1-5	few	12	TGTGCCAGCAGCGCCAACAATCAGCCCCAGCATTTT	CASSANNQPQHF
TRBV10-3	TRBD1	TRBJ1-1	few	16	TGTGCCATCAGTGAGTCAGGGGGCGCTGGGGGCACTGAAGCTTTCTTT	CAISESGGAGGTEAFF
TRBV4-2	.	TRBJ2-2	.	15	TGTGCCAGCAGAGGACAGAGACTAAACACCGGGGAGCTGTTTTTT	CASRGQRLNTGELFF
TRBV12-3/TRBV12-4	.	TRBJ2-3	many	17	TGTGCCAGCAGTTCTTCCGGGGCCCTCCCCCACACAGATACGCAGTATTTT	CASSSSGALPHTDTQYF
TRBV28	.	TRBJ2-1	many	16	TGTGCCAGCAGTTTGGGGTCGGAAGGGGGGCTGGGCGAGCAGTTCTTC	CASSLGSEGGLGEQFF
TRBV13	TRBD2	TRBJ2-1	many	17	TGTGCCAGCAGCGGAGCCCTCGGGGGGGGACTAGCGGGTGAGCAGTTCTTC	CASSGALGGGLAGEQFF
TRBV10-3	.	TRBJ2-3	many	11	TGTGCCACCACCCAAACAGATACGCAGTATTTT	CATTQTDTQYF
TRBV7-8	TRBD2	TRBJ2-1	.	15	TGTGCCAGCAGCTTAGGGCTAGCGGGAAGGAGGGGGCAGTTCTTC	CASSLGLAGRRGQFF
TRBV6-5	.	TRBJ2-7	many	14	TGTGCCAGCAGTTACCGTCCGGACGTTTACGAGCAGTACTTC	CASSYRPDVYEQYF
TRBV24-1	TRBD2	TRBJ2-7	many	16	TGTGCCACCAGTGATTTGATAGCGGGAAGCACCTACGAGCAGTACTTC	CATSDLIAGSTYEQYF
TRBV11-2	TRBD2	TRBJ2-5	.	14	TGTGCCGGTGGTACTAGCGGGAGGGCCGAGACCCAGTACTTC	CAGGTSGRAETQYF
TRBV15	.	TRBJ2-1	.	12	TGTGCCACCAGCAGAGCGAGCAATGAGCAGTTCTTC	CATSRASNEQFF